Following are 19 T cell receptor beta chains from one sample sequenced in a study of technical replicates of blood from a few donors. Only in-frame clones appear in the TCRdb table, and some are missing; sequencing was by immunoSEQ multiplex PCR. The table has some 96,000 clones, approximately 94% seen once; the top ten hold approximately 0.22%. Sequencing used T cells isolated from PBMCs. The receptors originated from a human donor in good health.

The rearrangement links TRBV4-1 to TRBJ2-1, with D possibly being TRBD1 (5 bases). Germline V CDR1 and CDR2: MGHRA, YSYEKL. Trimming stripped 1 base from V and 4 bases from J, with 14 bases between. The CDR3 has 16 amino acids. The CDR3 protein is CASSQVWQGLYNEQFF. CDR3 DNA: TGCGCCAGCAGCCAAGTCTGGCAGGGTTTGTACAATGAGCAGTTCTTC.

The chain combines TRBV6-1 with TRBJ1-5, with D unclear. This CDR3 spans 15 amino acids. Trimming removed 6 bases at V and 1 base at J, with 13 bases between. The germline CDR1 and CDR2 sequences are MNHNS and SASEGT. The CDR3 DNA reads TGTGCCAGCAGCGAGAGTGAGATCAGCAATCAGCCCCAGCATTTT. Protein sequence: CASSESEISNQPQHF.

The chain is built from TRBV7-2 and TRBJ2-3; 7 bases agree with TRBD1. The CDR3 is 17 residues long. V was pared by 5 bases and J by 4 bases, with 15 bases of the junction left unmatched. Germline CDR1 reads SGHTA; CDR2 reads FQGNSA. CDR3: CASSLSVVAQGPDTQYF. The CDR3 nucleotides are TGTGCCAGCAGCCTGAGTGTGGTCGCACAGGGGCCAGATACGCAGTATTTT. The variable domain in full, with the rest retrieved from reference TRBV7-2 and TRBJ2-3, is GAGVSQSPSNKVTEKGKDVELRCDPISGHTALYWYRQSLGQGLEFLIYFQGNSAPDKSGLPSDRFSAERTGGSVSTLTIQRTQQEDSAVYLCASSLSVVAQGPDTQYFGPGTRLTVL.

The chain carries TRBV11-2 and TRBJ1-1; 9 nucleotides agree with TRBD1. CDR1 and CDR2 from the germline V gene are SGHAT and FQNNGV. The CDR3 consists of 17 residues. The V and J ends lost 5 bases and 4 bases, in that order; junction bases with no gene match: 14. The CDR3 DNA is TGTGCCAGCAGCCCCCTCCATCAGACAGGGGGTATCACTGAAGCTTTCTTT. It encodes CASSPLHQTGGITEAFF.

The chain employs TRBV28 and TRBJ2-1; TRBD2 aligns across 11 bases. V trimming: 6 bases; J trimming: 6 bases; junction bases outside the gene matches: 7. This CDR3 is 15 amino acids long. Germline CDR1 and CDR2: MDHEN and SYDVKM. The chain's CDR3 is CASRLLGLAGNEQFF. CDR3 DNA sequence: TGTGCCAGCAGACTCCTCGGACTAGCGGGCAATGAGCAGTTCTTC.

The rearrangement links TRBV5-6 to TRBJ2-7; D unresolved. The germline V and J ends were trimmed by 1 base and 0 bases, with 8 bases remaining between them. The CDR3 length is 14 residues. From germline, CDR1 is SGHDT and CDR2 YYEEEE. CDR3 nucleotides: TGTGCCAGCAGCTTGTCCCTTTTCTCCTACGAGCAGTACTTC. Amino acid sequence: CASSLSLFSYEQYF.

This clone came up once. The chain has TRBV7-9 and TRBJ1-2; D unresolved. Trimming took off 5 bases at V and 4 bases at J, with 11 bases between the two ends. Germline V gene lookup returns CDR1 SEHNR and CDR2 FQNEAQ (reference sequence). The CDR3 loop spans 13 amino acids. CDR3 nucleotides: TGTGCCAGCAGCCCGAGGGAGCTCTATGGCTACACCTTC. Residues: CASSPRELYGYTF.

As DNA, the CDR3 is TGTGCCAGTAGTATTCGTACAATCAATGAGCAGTTCTTC. As protein: CASSIRTINEQFF. The V call is TRBV19, the J call TRBJ2-1; D is undetermined. Trimming removed 3 bases from V and 6 bases from J, with 9 bases in between. Looked up from germline, CDR1 is LNHDA and CDR2 is SQIVND (reference sequence). The CDR3 sequence is 13 residues long.

The chain combines TRBV6-1 with TRBJ1-1; 11 bases agree with TRBD1. CDR3 length: 16 amino acids. CDR1 is MNHNS and CDR2 is SASEGT in the germline V gene. After removal of 2 bases from V and 3 bases from J, the junction contained 5 bases not matched to a gene. CDR3 in DNA: TGTGCCAGCAGTGAACGGACAGGGGGCGCGTACACTGAAGCTTTCTTT. Its translation is CASSERTGGAYTEAFF.

This chain links TRBV28 with TRBJ1-4, with TRBD1 identical over 8 bases. V dropped 4 bases and J dropped 12; count of bases not matched to a gene: 4. This CDR3 spans 12 amino acids. Germline-derived CDR1 and CDR2 are MDHEN and SYDVKM. CDR3 in DNA: TGTGCCAGCAGTTCAGGACAGGGAGAACTGTTTTTT. Translation: CASSSGQGELFF.

V is TRBV29-1 and J is TRBJ1-1; TRBD1 matches 7 bases. The J segment lost 10 bases and the V segment lost 4 bases, leaving 6 bases of the junction unmatched. The germline V gene has CDR1 SQVTM and CDR2 ANQGSEA. The CDR3 has 11 residues. The CDR3 reads CSVARQGTAFF. For the CDR3, the DNA is TGCAGCGTTGCCCGACAGGGTACAGCTTTCTTT.

This chain links TRBV9 with TRBJ1-1; weak D call: TRBD1 (5 bases). CDR1 is SGDLS and CDR2 is YYNGEE in the germline V gene. This CDR3 spans 15 amino acids. The ends were cut back, 0 bases at V and 5 bases at J, with 14 bases in the middle. In DNA, the CDR3 is TGTGCCAGCAGCGTAGTGGAGGGACGTCGGACTGAAGCTTTCTTT. This encodes CASSVVEGRRTEAFF.

This chain joins TRBV19 and TRBJ2-7; D is possibly TRBD2 (5 bases). V lost 3 bases and J 6 bases, leaving 9 bases between the germline ends. The CDR3 runs to 12 residues. Per germline, CDR1 LNHDA and CDR2 SQIVND (reference sequence). The CDR3 nucleotides are TGTGCCAGTAGTATCGGGGAAAGCGAGCAGTACTTC. This sequence encodes CASSIGESEQYF.

The rearrangement uses TRBV5-1 and TRBJ2-7; 7 bases are shared with TRBD1. The junction had 9 bases not matched to a gene; V was cut back by 4 bases and J by 5 bases. Germline loops: CDR1 SGHRS, CDR2 YFSETQ. The CDR3 consists of 14 residues. As DNA, the CDR3 is TGCGCCAGCAGCCTTACGACAGGGCCGAACGAGCAGTACTTC. The encoded protein is CASSLTTGPNEQYF. Supplemented by reference TRBV5-1 and TRBJ2-7, the full variable domain reads KAGVTQTPRYLIKTRGQQVTLSCSPISGHRSVSWYQQTPGQGLQFLFEYFSETQRNKGNFPGRFSGRQFSNSRSEMNVSTLELGDSALYLCASSLTTGPNEQYFGPGTRLTVT.

This sequence joins TRBV28 and TRBJ1-1, with no clear D. The length of the CDR3 is 11 residues. V was shortened by 5 bases and J by 8 bases, with 9 bases between the two germline ends. Per the germline V gene, CDR1 is MDHEN and CDR2 is SYDVKM. As DNA, the CDR3 is TGTGCCAGCAGTCTGTCACAGGAAGCTTTCTTT. It codes for CASSLSQEAFF.

The V and J genes are TRBV15 and TRBJ2-7, with 8 bases fitting TRBD2. The CDR3 is made up of 14 amino acids. In germline, CDR1 is LNHNV, CDR2 YYDKDF (reference sequence). The V and J ends lost 9 bases and 7 bases, in that order; junction bases with no gene match: 14. The CDR3 DNA follows: TGTGCCACTCGAACAGGGAGCGGGAGAGGGGAGCAGTACTTC. Its protein product is CATRTGSGRGEQYF. The variable domain in full, with the rest retrieved from reference TRBV15 and TRBJ2-7, is DAMVIQNPRYQVTQFGKPVTLSCSQTLNHNVMYWYQQKSSQAPKLLFHYYDKDFNNEADTPDNFQSRRPNTSFCFLDIRSPGLGDTAMYLCATRTGSGRGEQYFGPGTRLTVT.

The V and J genes are TRBV11-3 and TRBJ2-3; 12 positions match TRBD2. Trimming at V came to 4 bases and at J to 2 bases, leaving 7 bases not matched to a gene. Germline assignment: CDR1 SGHNT and CDR2 YENEEA. The CDR3 length is 17 residues. CDR3 nucleotides: TGTGCCAGCAGCTCTCAACTAGCGGGGGGTTCCACAGATACGCAGTATTTT. Its protein is CASSSQLAGGSTDTQYF.

V and J are TRBV5-1 and TRBJ2-5, with 12 bases fitting TRBD2. The J segment lost 2 bases and the V segment lost 3 bases, leaving 14 bases of the junction unmatched. This CDR3 has 19 amino acids. The germline gives CDR1 SGHRS, CDR2 YFSETQ. The CDR3 reads CASSSTSGSGRGDQETQYF. The CDR3 DNA sequence: TGCGCCAGCAGCTCGACTAGCGGGAGTGGTCGGGGCGATCAAGAGACCCAGTACTTC.

V usage is TRBV7-9 and J usage is TRBJ2-1, with 7 positions matching TRBD2. Germline CDR1 is SEHNR and CDR2 is FQNEAQ (reference sequence). The length of the CDR3 is 15 residues. V was pared by 8 bases and J by 7 bases, with 14 bases of the junction left unmatched. CDR3 sequence reads: CASAARALASNEQFF. The DNA of the CDR3 is TGTGCCAGCGCGGCTCGGGCACTAGCGTCAAATGAGCAGTTCTTC.